The 31 T cell receptor beta chains in this list originate from one sample, sequenced in a study of siplizumab effects on memory and regulatory T cells. Here immunoSEQ multiplex PCR was the method, and the copy in TCRdb shows in-frame clones only, minus some. This repertoire shows tens of thousands of clones, 93% found once; its top ten account for approximately 7.1%. The sample comprised CD8+ T cells sorted from blood. The receptor set was obtained from a human donor in good health.

This clone has just one count. The chain uses TRBV19 and TRBJ1-2; D is unresolved. The CDR3 runs 18 residues. Germline values: CDR1 LNHDA, CDR2 SQIVND (reference sequence). Trimming cost V 6 bases and J 0 bases, with 23 bases left between them. The CDR3 bases are TGTGCCAGTAGCCTCCATGGGTCTATAACCGGAGCTAACTATGGCTACACCTTC. Translating it yields CASSLHGSITGANYGYTF.

The rearrangement joins TRBV5-4 to TRBJ1-2; 7 nucleotides match TRBD1. V trimming: 0 bases; J trimming: 4 bases; junction bases outside the gene matches: 3. The germline CDR1 and CDR2 sequences are SGHNT and YYREEE (reference sequence). This CDR3 comprises 14 residues. The CDR3 loop is CASSLEGATYGYTF. The CDR3 nucleotides are TGTGCCAGCAGCTTGGAGGGGGCGACCTATGGCTACACCTTC. Full variable domain (missing parts from reference TRBV5-4 and TRBJ1-2): ETGVTQSPTHLIKTRGQQVTLRCSSQSGHNTVSWYQQALGQGPQFIFQYYREEENGRGNFPPRFSGLQFPNYSSELNVNALELDDSALYLCASSLEGATYGYTFGSGTRLTVV.

The V gene is TRBV7-9, the J gene TRBJ1-4, with 7 bases that match TRBD1. V dropped 3 bases and J dropped 8; count of bases not matched to a gene: 6. CDR3 length equals 14 residues. Germline CDR1 reads SEHNR; CDR2 reads FQNEAQ (reference sequence). The CDR3 loop is CASSFRDRLEKLFF. CDR3 nucleotides: TGTGCCAGCAGCTTCCGGGACAGACTCGAAAAACTGTTTTTT.

This chain joins TRBV9 and TRBJ2-3; D is unresolved. The CDR3 has 12 amino acids. Per the germline V gene, CDR1 is SGDLS and CDR2 is YYNGEE. Between the trimmed V and J ends, which lost 0 bases and 3 bases, there was a span of 2 bases. CDR3 protein: CASSVGTDTQYF. CDR3 DNA: TGTGCCAGCAGCGTAGGTACAGATACGCAGTATTTT.

Turning to this clone: Other nucleotide sequences in the sample specify the same CDR3. The rearrangement links TRBV19 to TRBJ1-1; possibly TRBD1 for D (6 bases). V shed 9 bases and J shed 0 bases, with 11 bases lying between them. The CDR3 is made up of 13 amino acids. Germline V gene sequence: CDR1 LNHDA, CDR2 SQIVND (reference sequence). DNA of the CDR3: TGTGCCAGCGCACAGGGATTGAACACTGAAGCTTTCTTT. It is translated as CASAQGLNTEAFF.

The chain has TRBV7-8 and TRBJ2-7, with 11 bases that match TRBD1. V lost 1 base and J lost 3; bases outside the gene matches: 2. CDR1 and CDR2 from the germline V gene are SGHVS and FQNEAQ. The CDR3 runs to 15 residues. This chain's CDR3 is CASSLGGTGGYEQYF. The CDR3 DNA reads TGTGCCAGCAGCTTAGGCGGGACAGGGGGCTACGAGCAGTACTTC. The full variable domain, rest sourced from reference TRBV7-8 and TRBJ2-7, is GAGVSQSPRYKVAKRGQDVALRCDPISGHVSLFWYQQALGQGPEFLTYFQNEAQLDKSGLPSDRFFAERPEGSVSTLKIQRTQQEDSAVYLCASSLGGTGGYEQYFGPGTRLTVT.

This chain joins TRBV4-1 and TRBJ2-1; 7 positions agree with TRBD2. The junction had 3 bases not matched to a gene; V was cut back by 7 bases and J by 3 bases. The CDR3 sequence is 13 residues long. The V gene's germline CDR1 is MGHRA and CDR2 YSYEKL. The CDR3 here is CASTGGNYNEQFF. In DNA, the CDR3 is TGCGCCAGCACCGGGGGGAACTACAATGAGCAGTTCTTC.

The V call is TRBV7-9, the J call TRBJ1-5, with unresolved D. CDR3 length: 13 residues. V was trimmed by 6 bases and J by 0 bases, leaving 6 bases between them. The germline V gene has CDR1 SEHNR and CDR2 FQNEAQ (reference sequence). CDR3 nucleotides: TGTGCCAGCAGTCCCCTTAGCAATCAGCCCCAGCATTTT. Translating it yields CASSPLSNQPQHF.

A single count supports this clone. The V gene is TRBV7-8, the J gene TRBJ2-7, with 12 bases lining up with TRBD2. The CDR3 length is 15 residues. The J segment lost 2 bases and the V segment lost 3 bases, leaving 2 bases of the junction unmatched. CDR1 and CDR2 (germline): SGHVS, FQNEAQ. The CDR3 region has the DNA TGTGCCAGCAGCTTGGGACTAGCGGGCCCCTACGAGCAGTACTTC. Amino acids: CASSLGLAGPYEQYF. The full variable domain, in which reference TRBV7-8 and TRBJ2-7 provide the parts outside the CDR3, is GAGVSQSPRYKVAKRGQDVALRCDPISGHVSLFWYQQALGQGPEFLTYFQNEAQLDKSGLPSDRFFAERPEGSVSTLKIQRTQQEDSAVYLCASSLGLAGPYEQYFGPGTRLTVT.

The chain couples TRBV15 to TRBJ2-7; D not resolved. This CDR3 is built from 16 residues. V lost 2 bases to trimming and J lost 2 bases, with 16 bases between them. Germline-derived CDR1 and CDR2 are LNHNV and YYDKDF (reference sequence). For the CDR3, the DNA is TGTGCCACCAGCAGACTTGGATCTCCCAAGGCCTACGAGCAGTACTTC. This encodes CATSRLGSPKAYEQYF.

V usage is TRBV18 and J usage is TRBJ1-2; maybe TRBD1 (6 bases). Per germline, CDR1 KGHSH and CDR2 LQKENI. This CDR3 spans 15 amino acids. V lost 3 bases and J 1 base, leaving 12 bases between the germline ends. The DNA of the CDR3 is TGTGCCAGCTCACCCCCAGGGGTGAATAACTATGGCTACACCTTC. It translates to CASSPPGVNNYGYTF.

The chain is built from TRBV27 and TRBJ2-7; a possible D gene is TRBD1 (5 bases). Deletions cut 6 bases from V and 6 bases from J, with 18 bases between. From germline, CDR1 is MNHEY and CDR2 SMNVEV (reference sequence). The CDR3 is 14 amino acids. CDR3 amino acids: CASRTVTLLGEQYF. As DNA, the CDR3 is TGTGCCAGCAGGACAGTCACGCTTTTGGGCGAGCAGTACTTC.

This chain joins TRBV5-1 and TRBJ2-1; 9 nucleotides agree with TRBD1. The V gene's germline CDR1 is SGHRS and CDR2 YFSETQ. The CDR3 spans 15 residues. With 7 bases clipped from V and 2 bases from J, the junction kept 7 bases outside the gene matches. CDR3 loop: CASFLDRGPYNEQFF. CDR3 nucleotides: TGCGCCAGCTTCCTGGACAGGGGACCCTACAATGAGCAGTTCTTC.

The table lists this clone with a count of one. The CDR3 is CASSQQGFSYNSPLHF. Written as DNA, the CDR3 is TGTGCCAGCAGTCAACAGGGGTTTTCCTATAATTCACCCCTCCACTTT. The rearrangement joins TRBV27 to TRBJ1-6; 7 bases map to TRBD1. The CDR3 is made up of 16 amino acids. Germline V gives CDR1 MNHEY, CDR2 SMNVEV (reference sequence). The J segment lost 1 base and the V segment lost 5 bases, leaving 5 bases of the junction unmatched.

The chain joins TRBV15 to TRBJ1-2; D call uncertain. This CDR3 has 14 amino acids. CDR1 LNHNV and CDR2 YYDKDF come from the germline V gene (reference sequence). The ends were cut back, 0 bases at V and 3 bases at J, with 8 bases in the middle. The CDR3 DNA reads as TGTGCCACCAGCAGAGAGCTCGAGGACTATGGCTACACCTTC. Translation gives CATSRELEDYGYTF.

The chain couples TRBV7-9 to TRBJ1-2, with 10 bases fitting TRBD1. CDR3 length: 15 amino acids. V lost 3 bases and J lost 2; bases outside the gene matches: 3. Per the germline V gene, CDR1 is SEHNR and CDR2 is FQNEAQ (reference sequence). Here the CDR3 DNA reads TGTGCCAGCAGCTTGTCGGGACAGGGGAACTATGGCTACACCTTC. Encoded protein: CASSLSGQGNYGYTF.

Only one count was recorded for this clone. The V gene is TRBV7-6, the J gene TRBJ2-3; D is tentatively TRBD1 or TRBD2 (6 bases each). Trimming stripped 5 bases from V and 4 bases from J, with 13 bases between. Germline assignment: CDR1 SGHVS and CDR2 FNYEAQ. The CDR3 extends over 14 amino acids. This chain's CDR3 is CASSQLGGPDTQYF. DNA of the CDR3: TGTGCCAGCAGCCAACTGGGGGGCCCAGATACGCAGTATTTT.

The chain recombines TRBV19 with TRBJ2-5; TRBD2 matches at 8 bases. The V gene's germline CDR1 is LNHDA and CDR2 SQIVND (reference sequence). V trimming: 3 bases; J trimming: 0 bases; junction bases outside the gene matches: 6. The CDR3 covers 16 residues. This chain's CDR3 is CASSIGLASHQETQYF. The CDR3 nucleotides read TGTGCCAGTAGTATCGGACTAGCTTCCCACCAAGAGACCCAGTACTTC.

The V call is TRBV5-1, the J call TRBJ2-2; 10 bases match TRBD2. In germline, CDR1 is SGHRS, CDR2 YFSETQ. Germline trimming cut 2 bases from V and 1 base from J; bases unmatched to any gene: 2. This CDR3 has 16 amino acids. CDR3 loop: CASSFGTSENTGELFF. For the CDR3, the DNA is TGCGCCAGCAGCTTCGGGACTAGCGAGAACACCGGGGAGCTGTTTTTT.

The chain recombines TRBV6-5 with TRBJ1-2; D possibly corresponds to TRBD1 (6 bases). Trimming pared 7 bases from V and 4 bases from J, leaving 13 bases between. CDR3 length: 13 amino acids. The germline CDR1 and CDR2 sequences are MNHEY and SVGAGI. The CDR3 here is CASTLGGPYGYTF. The CDR3 DNA reads TGTGCCAGCACATTGGGGGGGCCCTATGGCTACACCTTC.

V and J are TRBV5-1 and TRBJ1-2; a possible D gene is TRBD1 (6 bases). Trimming left V 4 bases short and J 4 bases short, with 20 bases between. There are 16 residues in the CDR3. Germline V gene sequence: CDR1 SGHRS, CDR2 YFSETQ. CDR3 amino acids: CASSDQTGKLGYGYTF. The CDR3 DNA sequence: TGCGCCAGCAGCGATCAAACAGGGAAGTTAGGCTATGGCTACACCTTC. Full variable domain (missing parts from reference TRBV5-1 and TRBJ1-2): KAGVTQTPRYLIKTRGQQVTLSCSPISGHRSVSWYQQTPGQGLQFLFEYFSETQRNKGNFPGRFSGRQFSNSRSEMNVSTLELGDSALYLCASSDQTGKLGYGYTFGSGTRLTVV.

V usage is TRBV27 and J usage is TRBJ1-1; TRBD1 agrees at 8 bases. The germline V gene encodes CDR1 MNHEY and CDR2 SMNVEV (reference sequence). Trimming took 4 bases from V and 0 from J; bases not matched to a gene: 1. The CDR3 runs to 14 residues. The chain's CDR3 is CASSWTGMNTEAFF. The CDR3 DNA is TGTGCCAGCAGTTGGACAGGGATGAACACTGAAGCTTTCTTT.

The CDR3 spells CASSQETGLSYEQYF. CDR3 in DNA: TGCGCCAGCAGCCAAGAAACAGGACTCTCCTACGAGCAGTACTTC. The chain employs TRBV4-1 and TRBJ2-7; TRBD1 or TRBD2 may be the D gene (5 bases each). The CDR3 spans 15 residues. CDR1 MGHRA and CDR2 YSYEKL come from the germline V gene. The germline V and J ends were trimmed by 0 bases and 0 bases, with 9 bases remaining between them.

This rearrangement joins TRBV13 to TRBJ2-3, with a tentative D call TRBD1 (6 bases). This CDR3 has 14 residues. Trimming pared 4 bases from V and 4 bases from J, leaving 12 bases between. The germline gives CDR1 PRHDT, CDR2 FYEKMQ (reference sequence). In nucleotides, the CDR3 is TGTGCCAGCAGCTCCCGGGACACCCCAGATACGCAGTATTTT. Residues: CASSSRDTPDTQYF. Full variable domain (rest looked up from reference TRBV13 and TRBJ2-3): AAGVIQSPRHLIKEKRETATLKCYPIPRHDTVYWYQQGPGQDPQFLISFYEKMQSDKGSIPDRFSAQQFSDYHSELNMSSLELGDSALYFCASSSRDTPDTQYFGPGTRLTVL.

The chain joins TRBV9 to TRBJ2-3, with 7 bases matching TRBD2. The CDR3 is 13 amino acids. In germline, CDR1 is SGDLS, CDR2 YYNGEE. V was clipped by 0 bases and J by 5 bases; unmatched bases: 0. CDR3 sequence (DNA): TGTGCCAGCAGCGTAGCGGGAGGAGATACGCAGTATTTT. Translating it yields CASSVAGGDTQYF.

This rearrangement joins TRBV27 to TRBJ1-2; 7 nucleotides match TRBD1. CDR1 and CDR2 from the germline V gene are MNHEY and SMNVEV (reference sequence). The CDR3 is made up of 14 amino acids. Germline trimming cut 5 bases from V and 7 bases from J; bases unmatched to any gene: 10. The CDR3: CASSAPADRAGYTF. CDR3 DNA sequence: TGTGCCAGCAGTGCCCCGGCCGACAGGGCTGGCTACACCTTC.

The chain links TRBV5-1 to TRBJ2-3; D possibly corresponds to TRBD1 (6 bases). The length of the CDR3 is 13 residues. V lost 4 bases, J lost 3 bases, and 9 bases lay in between. From germline, CDR1 is SGHRS and CDR2 YFSETQ. CDR3 sequence reads: CASSKDRTDTQYF. The CDR3 region has the DNA TGCGCCAGCAGCAAGGACAGAACAGATACGCAGTATTTT.

The chain uses TRBV9 and TRBJ2-3, with TRBD2 identical over 7 bases. V dropped 3 bases and J dropped 0; count of bases not matched to a gene: 4. CDR3 size: 15 residues. Germline CDR1 is SGDLS and CDR2 is YYNGEE. This CDR3 is CASSAWEGSTDTQYF. The DNA of the CDR3 is TGTGCCAGCAGCGCGTGGGAGGGTAGCACAGATACGCAGTATTTT. Full variable domain (remainder filled in from reference TRBV9 and TRBJ2-3): DSGVTQTPKHLITATGQRVTLRCSPRSGDLSVYWYQQSLDQGLQFLIQYYNGEERAKGNILERFSAQQFPDLHSELNLSSLELGDSALYFCASSAWEGSTDTQYFGPGTRLTVL.

The chain links TRBV9 to TRBJ2-2, with TRBD1 matching over 10 bases. CDR1 SGDLS and CDR2 YYNGEE come from the germline V gene. Unmatched junction bases numbered 3, after V lost 0 bases and J lost 1 base. The CDR3 length is 17 residues. Here the CDR3 DNA reads TGTGCCAGCAGCGTAGACTGGACAGGGGGGAACACCGGGGAGCTGTTTTTT. Translated, it gives CASSVDWTGGNTGELFF.

The chain combines TRBV6-5 with TRBJ2-6; D is unclear. The CDR3 is 15 amino acids. Germline lookup yields CDR1 MNHEY and CDR2 SVGAGI. Trimming left V 0 bases short and J 4 bases short, with 7 bases between. Here the CDR3 DNA reads TGTGCCAGCAGTTACTCCTCGCCCGGGGCCAACGTCCTGACTTTC. Its translation: CASSYSSPGANVLTF.

To note about this clone: The same CDR3 also results from other DNA sequences found in this sample. The chain links TRBV4-3 to TRBJ2-7, with no clear D. Looked up from germline, CDR1 is LGHNA and CDR2 is YSLEER. The CDR3 runs to 14 residues. V was clipped by 1 base and J by 0 bases, with 7 bases between them. In nucleotides, the CDR3 is TGCGCCAGCAGCCAAGGGTCAGGCTCCTACGAGCAGTACTTC. Translated, it gives CASSQGSGSYEQYF.